The source of this TCR beta chain is a study of OX40 agonist ivuxolimab in advanced cancers. Study-wide results and caveats: Expanded peripheral T cells had an undetermined antigen specificity. Expanded clones were, on average, more numerous in CD8+ T cells than in CD4+.

Trimming removed 4 bases from V and 8 bases from J; junction bases left unmatched: 15. The CDR3 spans 16 residues. CDR1 is MNHEY and CDR2 is SMNVEV in the germline V gene (reference sequence). Clones were read by immunoSEQ multiplex PCR, and TCRdb kept only the in-frame ones, dropping some. The sample has tens of thousands of clones; approximately 89% are singletons. This clone was counted once. Its antigen is not known. Sequences were derived from CD4+ or CD8+ T cells sorted from blood, sampled in a trial of the OX40 agonist ivuxolimab. The clonotype comes from an adult with an advanced solid tumor such as melanoma, head and neck, liver or kidney cancer. V gene TRBV27 combines with J gene TRBJ1-2; 8 bases align to TRBD1. The CDR3 DNA reads TGTGCCAGCAGTTCTACTCCAGGGGGCCCTATATACGGCTACACCTTC. Translating it yields CASSSTPGGPIYGYTF.